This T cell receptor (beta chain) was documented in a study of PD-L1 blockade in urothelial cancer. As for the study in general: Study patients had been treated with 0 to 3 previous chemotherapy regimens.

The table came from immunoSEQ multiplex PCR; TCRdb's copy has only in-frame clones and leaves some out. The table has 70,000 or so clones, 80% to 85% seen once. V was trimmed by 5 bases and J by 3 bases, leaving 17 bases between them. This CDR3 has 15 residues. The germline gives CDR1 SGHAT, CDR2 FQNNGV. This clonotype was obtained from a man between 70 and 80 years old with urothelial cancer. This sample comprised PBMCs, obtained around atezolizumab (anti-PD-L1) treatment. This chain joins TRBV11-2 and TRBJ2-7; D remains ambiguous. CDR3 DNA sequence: TGTGCCAGCAGCCCCGACTCACCCGGTGGCTACGAGCAGTACTTC. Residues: CASSPDSPGGYEQYF.